The rows below give T cell receptor beta chains drawn from one sample of a study of blood T cells in healthy people across ages. TCRdb processed the 5' RACE reads anew with MiXCR; each CDR3 protein has one entry. The sample comprises about 800,000 distinct CDR3 sequences, around 25% of which are singletons, and under 4.5% rests with the top ten. Another study also made use of these data, one on T cells of mothers and their children.

The sequenced sample consisted of blood. The receptors here all came from a boy aged 5-17 years in good health. The CDR3 runs from the conserved cysteine through the conserved F or W. A D gene is named only where the DNA matches it firmly. Clone sizes are given selectively: once, few, many, or a class where the clone is expanded.

v_call	clone_size	d_call	j_call	cdr3_length	cdr3_aa	cdr3_nt
TRBV28	.	TRBD1	TRBJ2-7	15	CASRLGTVSSYEQYF	TGTGCCAGCAGGCTCGGGACAGTGAGCTCCTACGAGCAGTACTTC
TRBV15	.	TRBD1	TRBJ1-4	20	CATSRDGLYPGTGNNEKLFF	TGTGCCACCAGCAGAGATGGTTTATATCCCGGGACAGGGAATAATGAAAAACTGTTTTTT
TRBV27	.	TRBD1	TRBJ1-2	13	CASRDRGFSGYTF	TGTGCCAGCCGGGACAGGGGTTTTAGTGGCTACACCTTC
TRBV7-9	few	.	TRBJ1-2	20	CASSFAVLTRGREDNYGYTF	TGTGCCAGCAGCTTCGCCGTCCTGACTCGGGGGAGGGAAGATAACTATGGCTACACCTTC
TRBV12-3/TRBV12-4	few	TRBD2	TRBJ2-2	16	CASSLLLSGRSGELFF	TGTGCCAGCAGTTTATTGCTTAGCGGGAGGTCCGGGGAGCTGTTTTTT
TRBV27	few	.	TRBJ2-4	16	CASSFRQRLAKNIQYF	TGTGCCAGCAGTTTCCGACAGCGCCTGGCCAAAAACATTCAGTACTTC
TRBV18	.	.	TRBJ2-4	14	CASSQDKGFPPQYF	TGTGCCAGCTCACAGGACAAGGGTTTTCCCCCTCAGTACTTC
TRBV21-1	.	.	TRBJ2-4	13	CASSQKVKNIQYF	TGTGCCAGCAGCCAGAAAGTCAAAAACATTCAGTACTTC
TRBV7-2	.	.	TRBJ2-3	14	CASSLTRAADTQYF	TGTGCCAGCAGCCTTACTAGAGCGGCAGATACGCAGTATTTT
TRBV9	.	.	TRBJ2-5	14	CASSPFFRATAQYF	TGTGCCAGCAGCCCTTTTTTCCGGGCTACGGCCCAGTACTTC
TRBV7-2	few	.	TRBJ2-5	14	CASSVQSSGKTQYF	TGTGCCAGCAGCGTGCAGTCGTCTGGAAAGACCCAGTACTTC
TRBV18	.	TRBD2	TRBJ2-5	16	CASSSGLAGSEETQYF	TGTGCCAGCTCATCCGGACTAGCGGGGAGTGAAGAGACCCAGTACTTC
TRBV3-1	many	.	TRBJ1-5	13	CASSQGGDQPQHF	TGTGCCAGCAGCCAAGGGGGGGATCAGCCCCAGCATTTT